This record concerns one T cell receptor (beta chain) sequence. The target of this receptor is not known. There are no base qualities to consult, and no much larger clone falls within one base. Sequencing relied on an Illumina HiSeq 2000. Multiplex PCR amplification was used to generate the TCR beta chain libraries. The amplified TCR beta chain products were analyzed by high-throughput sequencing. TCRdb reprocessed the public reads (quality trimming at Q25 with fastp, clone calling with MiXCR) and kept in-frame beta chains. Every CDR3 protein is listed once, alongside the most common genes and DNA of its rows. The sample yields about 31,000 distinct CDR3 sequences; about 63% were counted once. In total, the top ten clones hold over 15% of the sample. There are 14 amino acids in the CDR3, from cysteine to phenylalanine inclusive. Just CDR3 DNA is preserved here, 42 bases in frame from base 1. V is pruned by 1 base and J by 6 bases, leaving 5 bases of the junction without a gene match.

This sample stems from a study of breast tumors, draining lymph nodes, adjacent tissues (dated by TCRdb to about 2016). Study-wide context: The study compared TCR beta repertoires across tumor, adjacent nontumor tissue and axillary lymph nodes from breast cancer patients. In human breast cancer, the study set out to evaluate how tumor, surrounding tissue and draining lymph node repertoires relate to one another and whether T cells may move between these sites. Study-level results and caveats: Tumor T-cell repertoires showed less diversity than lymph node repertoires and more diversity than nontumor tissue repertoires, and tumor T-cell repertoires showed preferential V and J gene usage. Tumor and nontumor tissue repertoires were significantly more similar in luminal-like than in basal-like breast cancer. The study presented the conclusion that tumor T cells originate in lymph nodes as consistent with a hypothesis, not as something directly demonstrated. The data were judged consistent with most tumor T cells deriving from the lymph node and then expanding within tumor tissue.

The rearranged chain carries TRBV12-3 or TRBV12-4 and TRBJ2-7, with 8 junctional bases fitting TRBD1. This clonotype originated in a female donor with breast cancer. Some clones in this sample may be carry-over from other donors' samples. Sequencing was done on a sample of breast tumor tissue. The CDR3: CASSLVGTGGEQYF. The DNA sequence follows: TGTGCCAGCAGTTTAGTTGGGACAGGCGGCGAGCAGTACTTC.